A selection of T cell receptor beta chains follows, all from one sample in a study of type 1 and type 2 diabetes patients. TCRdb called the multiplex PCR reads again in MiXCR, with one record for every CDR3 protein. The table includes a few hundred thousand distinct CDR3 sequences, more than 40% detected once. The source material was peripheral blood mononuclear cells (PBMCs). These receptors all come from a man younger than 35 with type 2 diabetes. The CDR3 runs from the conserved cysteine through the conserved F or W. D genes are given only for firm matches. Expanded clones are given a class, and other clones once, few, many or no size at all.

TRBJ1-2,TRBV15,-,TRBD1,TGTGCCACCGCGGGACAGGGGAGTCGTGGCTACACCTTC,CATAGQGSRGYTF
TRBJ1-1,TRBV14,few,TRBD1,TGTGCCAGCAGCTTCAAAACGGGACAGGGGAACACTGAAGCTTTCTTT,CASSFKTGQGNTEAFF
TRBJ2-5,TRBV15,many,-,TGTGCCACCAGCAGAGATCGAAGTGGCGAGACCCAGTACTTC,CATSRDRSGETQYF
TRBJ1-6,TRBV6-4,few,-,TGTGCCAGCAGTGACTCGACGGTTAATTCACCCCTCCACTTT,CASSDSTVNSPLHF
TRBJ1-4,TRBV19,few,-,TGTGCCAGTAGTATTGATGTCCGGGTGGGCAATGAAAAACTGTTTTTT,CASSIDVRVGNEKLFF
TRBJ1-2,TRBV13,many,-,TGTGCCAGCAGGAGTAGATGGATAAACTATGGCTACACCTTC,CASRSRWINYGYTF
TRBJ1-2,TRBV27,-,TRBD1,TGTGCCAGCAGGGGGACAGGGACGTATGGCTACACCTTC,CASRGTGTYGYTF
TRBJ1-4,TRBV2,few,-,TGTGCCAGCAGTGAAGCGCTTGGGGGCAGGGGAAAACTGTTTTTT,CASSEALGGRGKLFF
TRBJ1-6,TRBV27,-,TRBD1,TGTGCCAGCAGTTTTTTGGGAGGGACAGATAATTCACCCCTCCACTTT,CASSFLGGTDNSPLHF
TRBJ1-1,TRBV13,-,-,TGTGCCAGCAGCTTAGAGTTCGCCTTGAACACTGAAGCTTTCTTT,CASSLEFALNTEAFF
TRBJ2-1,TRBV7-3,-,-,TGTGCCAGCAGCTTATACCGCGACGAGCAGTTCTTC,CASSLYRDEQFF
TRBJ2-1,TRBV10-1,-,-,TGCGCCAGCAGCCAAGCCTCGGGAGTGGCCTACAATGAGCAGTTCTTC,CASSQASGVAYNEQFF
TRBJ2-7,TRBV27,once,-,TGTGCCAGCAGCCCCCGGACCCAGGGTTACGAGCAGTACTTC,CASSPRTQGYEQYF
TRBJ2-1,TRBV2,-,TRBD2,TGTGCCAGCAGTCCCTTACCCCGCGGGGGCTCCTACAATGAGCAGTTCTTC,CASSPLPRGGSYNEQFF
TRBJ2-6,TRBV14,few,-,TGTGCCAGCAGCCCCTCCGGAGGGGGGAGCTCTGGGGCCAACGTCCTGACTTTC,CASSPSGGGSSGANVLTF
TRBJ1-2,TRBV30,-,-,TGTGCCCTAACTGAAAAGGGGTACGGAAACTATGGCTACACCTTC,CALTEKGYGNYGYTF
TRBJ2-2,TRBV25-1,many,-,TGTGCCAGCGCGCCCCAGACCGGGGAGCTGTTTTTT,CASAPQTGELFF
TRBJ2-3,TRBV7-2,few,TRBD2,TGTGCCAGCAGCGTCAATCCTAGCGGGGGTGCGTTTTGGGGGACGCAGTATTTT,CASSVNPSGGAFWGTQYF
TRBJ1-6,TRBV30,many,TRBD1,TGTGCCTGGAGTCCGACAGGGTCTTCACCCCTCCACTTT,CAWSPTGSSPLHF
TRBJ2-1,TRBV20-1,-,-,TGCAGTGTCACCTCAGGGGTCTCCTACAATGAGCAGTTCTTC,CSVTSGVSYNEQFF
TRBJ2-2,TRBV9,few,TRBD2,TGTGCCAGCAGCGTCACTAGCGCCGTCGCCGGGGAGCTGTTTTTT,CASSVTSAVAGELFF
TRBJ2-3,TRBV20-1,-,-,TGCAGTGCTAGAGCCGGGAGCACAGATACGCTGTATTTT,CSARAGSTDTLYF
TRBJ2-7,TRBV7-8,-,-,TGTGCCAGCAGCCGAATCTTAGGGATTGAGCAGTACTTC,CASSRILGIEQYF
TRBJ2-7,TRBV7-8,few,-,TGTGCCAGCAGCCCCACTAGCCCTCAGCTCTACGAGCAGTACTTC,CASSPTSPQLYEQYF
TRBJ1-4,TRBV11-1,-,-,TGTGCCAGCAGCTTGATGGGCGGTAATGAAAAACTGTTTTTT,CASSLMGGNEKLFF
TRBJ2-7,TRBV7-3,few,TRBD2,TGTGCCAGCAGCTTTACTAGCGGGAGCTACGAGCAGTACTTC,CASSFTSGSYEQYF
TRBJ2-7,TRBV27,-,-,TGTGCCAGCAGTTTAACCGGGACTCATGACGAGCAGTACTTC,CASSLTGTHDEQYF
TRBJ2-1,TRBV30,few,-,TGTGCCTGGAGTGTACGGTCGGGAAATAGGGCCTACAATGAGCAGTTCTTC,CAWSVRSGNRAYNEQFF
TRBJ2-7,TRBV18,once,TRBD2,TGTGCCAGCTCACCACTTAGCGGGAGGGTCTCCTACGAGCAGTACTTC,CASSPLSGRVSYEQYF
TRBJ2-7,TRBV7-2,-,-,TGTGCCAGCAGCGCCTCCCGGACGGCCCCCTACGAGCAGTACTTC,CASSASRTAPYEQYF
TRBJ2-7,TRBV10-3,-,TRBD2,TGTGCCATCCAGTCGGCGGGAGCCTACTACGAGCAGTACTTC,CAIQSAGAYYEQYF
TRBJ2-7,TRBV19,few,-,TGTGCCAGTAGTATGAACAGCTTCTACGAGCAGTACTTC,CASSMNSFYEQYF
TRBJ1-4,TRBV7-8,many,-,TGTGCCAGCAGAACAACAGCAACTAATGAAAAACTGTTTTTT,CASRTTATNEKLFF
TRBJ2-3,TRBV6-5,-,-,TGCGCCAGCAGTGATATAGAGGCAGATACGCAGTATTTT,CASSDIEADTQYF
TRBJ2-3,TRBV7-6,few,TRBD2,TGTGCCAGCAGCAAGGGACTAGCGAGAGGGGGACACACAGATACGCAGTATTTT,CASSKGLARGGHTDTQYF
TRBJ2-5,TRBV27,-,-,TGTGCCAGCAGCCGGGGATCGTCCCAAGAGACCCAGCACTTC,CASSRGSSQETQHF
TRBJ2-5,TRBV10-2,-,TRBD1,TGCGTCAGCAGTGCCGGGACAGACCAAGAGACCCAGTACTTC,CVSSAGTDQETQYF
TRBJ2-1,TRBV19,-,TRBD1,TGTGCCAGTAGTTGGGGACAGGGGGCGCGTAAGCAGTTCTTC,CASSWGQGARKQFF
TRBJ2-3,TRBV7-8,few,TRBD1,TGTGCCAGCAGGCGTCTAGGACAGGGGGCAGATACGCAGTATTTT,CASRRLGQGADTQYF
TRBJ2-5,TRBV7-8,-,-,TGTGCCAGCAGCTCCACCGGAGGAGGGAGGCGCCAAGAGACCCAGTACTTC,CASSSTGGGRRQETQYF
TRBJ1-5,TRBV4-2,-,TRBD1,TGTGCCAGCAGCCTTGCATCACAGGGGCGCAATCAGCCCCAGCATTTT,CASSLASQGRNQPQHF
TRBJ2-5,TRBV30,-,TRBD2,TGTGCCTGCATAACCGGGACTAGCGGGGAGACCCAGTACTTC,CACITGTSGETQYF
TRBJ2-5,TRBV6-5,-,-,TGTGCCAGCAGTGCGGGACAGTACAACTCAGAGACCCAGTACTTC,CASSAGQYNSETQYF
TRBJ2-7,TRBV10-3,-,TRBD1,TGTGCCATCAGTGAGGGACAGGTGGGCTACGAGCAGTACTTC,CAISEGQVGYEQYF
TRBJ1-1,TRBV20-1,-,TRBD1,TGCAGTGCTACCCGGACAGGGAGGGGCACTGAAGCTTTCTTT,CSATRTGRGTEAFF
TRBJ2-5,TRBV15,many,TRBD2,TGTGCCACCAGCAGAGATCTTGGGGAGGGCGCCAGACAAGAGACCCAGTACTTC,CATSRDLGEGARQETQYF
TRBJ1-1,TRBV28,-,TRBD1,TGTGCCAGCAGTTCCGGGACAGGAGCACCGGAGACTGAAGCTTTCTTT,CASSSGTGAPETEAFF
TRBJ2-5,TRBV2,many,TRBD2,TGTGCCAGCAGTGAAAGTCTAGCGGGGGAGACCCAGTACTTC,CASSESLAGETQYF
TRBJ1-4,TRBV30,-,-,TGTGCCTGGAGGTTGGGAATGTTTTTT,CAWRLGMFF
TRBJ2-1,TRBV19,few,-,TGTGCCCCTAATAGGGGCAGGGTTTGTTCCAATGAGCAGTTCTTC,CAPNRGRVCSNEQFF
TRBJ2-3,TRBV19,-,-,TGTGCCAGTAGTATAAGTGGGAGGGGGTCAGATACGCAGTATTTT,CASSISGRGSDTQYF
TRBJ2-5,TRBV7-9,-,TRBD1,TGTGCCAGCAGCTTATTGGACAGGGCTCTTTGGGAGACCCAGTACTTC,CASSLLDRALWETQYF
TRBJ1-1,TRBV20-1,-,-,TGCAGTGCCAAGGGAGGGGCCATGAACACTGAAGCTTTCTTT,CSAKGGAMNTEAFF
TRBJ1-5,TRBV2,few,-,TGTGCCAGCATGGGGATGAGCAATCAGCCCCAGCATTTT,CASMGMSNQPQHF